This entry is about one TCR beta chain. The antigen is not known. This sample was included in a study of OX40 agonist ivuxolimab in advanced cancers. Sequencing was performed with immunoSEQ multiplex PCR; in TCRdb, only in-frame clones are kept and a portion is missing. The sample carries about 38,000 clones, more than 70% recorded once. Whole-study results and caveats: Normalized T-cell clonal expansion was also low in some nonresponders. The study found that CD8+ T cells averaged more expanded clones than CD4+.

The sequenced sample was CD4+ or CD8+ T cells sorted from blood, obtained in a trial of the OX40 agonist ivuxolimab. The sequence came from an adult with an advanced solid tumor such as melanoma, head and neck, liver or kidney cancer.

Here the CDR3 reads CASSAIGETYPGELFF. Written as DNA, the CDR3 is TGTGCCAGCAGTGCCATAGGGGAAACATACCCCGGGGAGCTGTTTTTT. The J gene is TRBJ2-2, the V gene TRBV2, with D perhaps matching TRBD1 (5 bases). This CDR3 is built from 16 residues. The germline gives CDR1 SNHLY, CDR2 FYNNEI. V was pared by 4 bases and J by 6 bases, with 18 bases between.